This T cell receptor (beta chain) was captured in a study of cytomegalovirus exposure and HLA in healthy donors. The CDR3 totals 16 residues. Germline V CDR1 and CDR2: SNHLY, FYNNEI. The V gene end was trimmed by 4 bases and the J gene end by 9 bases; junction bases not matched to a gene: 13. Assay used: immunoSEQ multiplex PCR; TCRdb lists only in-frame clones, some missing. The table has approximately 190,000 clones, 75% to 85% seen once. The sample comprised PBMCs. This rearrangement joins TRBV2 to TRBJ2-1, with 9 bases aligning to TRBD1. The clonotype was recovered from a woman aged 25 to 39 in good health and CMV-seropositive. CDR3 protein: CASSVGTGWIITEQFF. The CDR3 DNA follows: TGTGCCAGCAGTGTGGGGACAGGGTGGATCATTACTGAGCAGTTCTTC. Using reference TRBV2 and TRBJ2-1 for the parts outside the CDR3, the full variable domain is EPEVTQTPSHQVTQMGQEVILRCVPISNHLYFYWYRQILGQKVEFLVSFYNNEISEKSEIFDDQFSVERPDGSNFTLKIRSTKLEDSAMYFCASSVGTGWIITEQFFGPGTRLTVL.